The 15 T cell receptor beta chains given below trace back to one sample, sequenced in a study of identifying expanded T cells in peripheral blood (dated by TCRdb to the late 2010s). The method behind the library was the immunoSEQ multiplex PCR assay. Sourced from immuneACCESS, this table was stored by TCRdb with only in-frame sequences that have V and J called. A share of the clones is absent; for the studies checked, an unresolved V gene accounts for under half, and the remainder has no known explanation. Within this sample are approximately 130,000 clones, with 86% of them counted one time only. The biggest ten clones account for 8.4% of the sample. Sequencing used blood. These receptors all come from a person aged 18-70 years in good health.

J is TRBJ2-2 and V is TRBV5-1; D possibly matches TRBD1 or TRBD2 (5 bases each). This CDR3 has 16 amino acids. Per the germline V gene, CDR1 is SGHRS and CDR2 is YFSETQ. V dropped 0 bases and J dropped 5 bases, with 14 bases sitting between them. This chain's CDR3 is CASSLGGAVITGELFF. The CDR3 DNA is TGCGCCAGCAGCTTGGGAGGGGCGGTCATTACCGGGGAGCTGTTTTTT.

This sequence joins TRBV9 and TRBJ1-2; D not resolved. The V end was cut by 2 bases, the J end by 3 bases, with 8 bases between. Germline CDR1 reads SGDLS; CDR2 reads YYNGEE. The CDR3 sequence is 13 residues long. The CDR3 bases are TGTGCCAGCAGCGTCTCTTCTGACTATGGCTACACCTTC. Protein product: CASSVSSDYGYTF.

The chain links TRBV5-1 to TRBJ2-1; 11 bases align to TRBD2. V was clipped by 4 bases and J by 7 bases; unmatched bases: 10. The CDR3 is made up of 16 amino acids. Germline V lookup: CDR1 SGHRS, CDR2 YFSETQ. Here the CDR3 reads CASSSGTSGGGNEQFF. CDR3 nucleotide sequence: TGCGCCAGCAGCAGCGGGACTAGCGGAGGGGGTAATGAGCAGTTCTTC. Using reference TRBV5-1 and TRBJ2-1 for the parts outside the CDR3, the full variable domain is KAGVTQTPRYLIKTRGQQVTLSCSPISGHRSVSWYQQTPGQGLQFLFEYFSETQRNKGNFPGRFSGRQFSNSRSEMNVSTLELGDSALYLCASSSGTSGGGNEQFFGPGTRLTVL.

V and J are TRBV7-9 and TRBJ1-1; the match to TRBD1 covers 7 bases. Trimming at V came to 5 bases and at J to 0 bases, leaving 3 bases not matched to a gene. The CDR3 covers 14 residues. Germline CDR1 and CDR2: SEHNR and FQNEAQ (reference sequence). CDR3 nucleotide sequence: TGTGCCAGCAGCGTCGGACAGGTGAACACTGAAGCTTTCTTT. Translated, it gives CASSVGQVNTEAFF.

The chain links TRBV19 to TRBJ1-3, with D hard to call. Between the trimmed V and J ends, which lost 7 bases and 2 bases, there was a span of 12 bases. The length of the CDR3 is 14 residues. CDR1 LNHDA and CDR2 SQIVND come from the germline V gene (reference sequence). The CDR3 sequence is CASMEGWTGNTIYF. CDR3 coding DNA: TGTGCCAGTATGGAGGGTTGGACTGGAAACACCATATATTTT.

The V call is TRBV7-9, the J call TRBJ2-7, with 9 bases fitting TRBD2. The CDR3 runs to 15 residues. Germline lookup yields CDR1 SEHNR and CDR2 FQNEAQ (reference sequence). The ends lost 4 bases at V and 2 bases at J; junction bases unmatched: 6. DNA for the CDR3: TGTGCCAGCAGCTCGTGGACTAGCGAGGCCTACGAGCAGTACTTC. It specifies CASSSWTSEAYEQYF.

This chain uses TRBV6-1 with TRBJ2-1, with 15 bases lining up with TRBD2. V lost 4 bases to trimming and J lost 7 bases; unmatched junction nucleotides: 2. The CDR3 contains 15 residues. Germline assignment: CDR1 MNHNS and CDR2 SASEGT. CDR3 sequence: CASSVGTSGGNEQFF. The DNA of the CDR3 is TGTGCCAGCAGTGTGGGGACTAGCGGGGGGAATGAGCAGTTCTTC.

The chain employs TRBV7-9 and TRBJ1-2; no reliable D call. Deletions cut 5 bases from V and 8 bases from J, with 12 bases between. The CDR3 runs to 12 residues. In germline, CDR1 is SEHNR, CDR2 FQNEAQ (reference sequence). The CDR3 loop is CASSPSMEGYTF. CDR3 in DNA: TGTGCCAGCAGCCCCTCTATGGAAGGCTACACCTTC.

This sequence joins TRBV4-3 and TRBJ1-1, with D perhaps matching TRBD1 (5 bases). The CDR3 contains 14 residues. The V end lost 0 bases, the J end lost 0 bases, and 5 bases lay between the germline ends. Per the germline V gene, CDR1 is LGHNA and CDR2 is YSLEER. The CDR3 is CASSQETVNTEAFF. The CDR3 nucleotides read TGCGCCAGCAGCCAAGAGACAGTGAACACTGAAGCTTTCTTT.

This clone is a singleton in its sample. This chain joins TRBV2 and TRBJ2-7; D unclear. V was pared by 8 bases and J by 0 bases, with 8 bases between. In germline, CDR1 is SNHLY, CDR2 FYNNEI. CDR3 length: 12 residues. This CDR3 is CASQDHSYEQYF. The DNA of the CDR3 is TGTGCCAGCCAGGACCACTCCTACGAGCAGTACTTC.

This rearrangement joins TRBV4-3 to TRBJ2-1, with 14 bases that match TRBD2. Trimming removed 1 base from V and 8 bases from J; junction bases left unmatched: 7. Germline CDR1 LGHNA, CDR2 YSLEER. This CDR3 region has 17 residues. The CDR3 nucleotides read TGCGCCAGCAGCCAAGGGATGACTAGCGGGGGGGCCGATGAGCAGTTCTTC. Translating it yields CASSQGMTSGGADEQFF.

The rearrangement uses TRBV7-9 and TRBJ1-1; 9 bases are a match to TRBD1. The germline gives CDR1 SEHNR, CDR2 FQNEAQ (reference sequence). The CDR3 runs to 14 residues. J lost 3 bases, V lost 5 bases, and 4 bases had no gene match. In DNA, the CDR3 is TGTGCCAGCAGCGAACAGGGGGCCGACACTGAAGCTTTCTTT. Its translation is CASSEQGADTEAFF.

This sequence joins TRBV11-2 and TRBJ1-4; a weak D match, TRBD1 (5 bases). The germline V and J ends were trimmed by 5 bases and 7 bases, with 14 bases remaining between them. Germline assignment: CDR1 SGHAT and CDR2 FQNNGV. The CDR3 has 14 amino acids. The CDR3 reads CASSDGGGGEKLFF. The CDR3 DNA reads TGTGCCAGCAGCGACGGGGGGGGAGGTGAAAAACTGTTTTTT.

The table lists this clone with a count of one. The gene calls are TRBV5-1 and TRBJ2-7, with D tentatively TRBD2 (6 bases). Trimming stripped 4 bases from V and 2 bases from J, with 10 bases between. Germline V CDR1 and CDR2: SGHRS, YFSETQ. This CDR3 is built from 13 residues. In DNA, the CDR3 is TGCGCCAGCAGCGGCGGGGTTGCCTACGAGCAGTACTTC. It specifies CASSGGVAYEQYF.

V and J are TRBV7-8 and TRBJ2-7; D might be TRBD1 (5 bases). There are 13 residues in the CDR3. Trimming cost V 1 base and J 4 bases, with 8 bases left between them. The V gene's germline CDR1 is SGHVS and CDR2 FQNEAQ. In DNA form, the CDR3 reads TGTGCCAGCAGCTTAGGACAGTATTACGAGCAGTACTTC. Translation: CASSLGQYYEQYF.